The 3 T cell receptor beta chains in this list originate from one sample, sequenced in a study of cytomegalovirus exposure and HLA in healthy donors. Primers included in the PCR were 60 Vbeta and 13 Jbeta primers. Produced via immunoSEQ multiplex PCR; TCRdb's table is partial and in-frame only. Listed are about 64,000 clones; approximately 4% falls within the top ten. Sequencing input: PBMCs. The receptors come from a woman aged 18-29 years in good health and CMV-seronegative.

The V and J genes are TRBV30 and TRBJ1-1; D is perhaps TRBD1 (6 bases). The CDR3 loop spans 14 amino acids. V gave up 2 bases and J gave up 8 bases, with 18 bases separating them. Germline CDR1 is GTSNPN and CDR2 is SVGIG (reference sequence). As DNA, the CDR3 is TGTGCCTGGAGTCTCATCGGGAGGGGGAGGGAAGCTTTCTTT. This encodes CAWSLIGRGREAFF.

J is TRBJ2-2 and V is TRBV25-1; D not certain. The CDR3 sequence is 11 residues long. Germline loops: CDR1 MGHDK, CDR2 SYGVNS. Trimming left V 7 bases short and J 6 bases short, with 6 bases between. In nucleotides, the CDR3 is TGTGCCAGCACTGGGCCCGGGGAGCTGTTTTTT. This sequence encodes CASTGPGELFF.

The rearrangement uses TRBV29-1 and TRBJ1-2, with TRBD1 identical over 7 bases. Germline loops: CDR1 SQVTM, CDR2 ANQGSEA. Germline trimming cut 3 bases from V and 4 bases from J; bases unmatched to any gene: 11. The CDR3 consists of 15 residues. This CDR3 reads CSVDGVGQDGYGYTF. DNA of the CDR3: TGCAGCGTTGACGGGGTTGGACAGGATGGCTATGGCTACACCTTC.